This TCR beta chain was sequenced for a study of T cells after posttransplantation cyclophosphamide. This clone has just a few counts. Some clones are missing from TCRdb's copy, which holds only in-frame ones; the method was immunoSEQ multiplex PCR. The sample holds 30,000 to 35,000 clones, and no clone turns up only once. The source material was PBMCs. This clonotype was obtained from a woman aged 25 to 39 in good health and a related stem cell transplant donor.

CDR3 region: CSVEDIGSGTEAFF. CDR3 nucleotides: TGCAGCGTTGAAGATATAGGCTCGGGCACTGAAGCTTTCTTT. The V and J genes are TRBV29-1 and TRBJ1-1; D is uncertain. V was trimmed by 0 bases and J by 4 bases, leaving 12 bases between them. This CDR3 has 14 residues. In germline, CDR1 is SQVTM, CDR2 ANQGSEA.